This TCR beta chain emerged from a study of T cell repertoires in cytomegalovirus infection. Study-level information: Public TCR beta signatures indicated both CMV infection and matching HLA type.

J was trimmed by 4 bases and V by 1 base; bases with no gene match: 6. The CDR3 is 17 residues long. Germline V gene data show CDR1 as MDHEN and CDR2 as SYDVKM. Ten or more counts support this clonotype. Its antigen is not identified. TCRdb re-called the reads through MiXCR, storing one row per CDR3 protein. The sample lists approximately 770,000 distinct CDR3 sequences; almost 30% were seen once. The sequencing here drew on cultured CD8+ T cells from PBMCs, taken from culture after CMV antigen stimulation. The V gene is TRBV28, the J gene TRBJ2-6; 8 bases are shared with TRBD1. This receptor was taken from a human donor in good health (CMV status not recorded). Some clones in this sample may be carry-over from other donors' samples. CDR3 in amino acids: CASSLSRTGPGANVLTF. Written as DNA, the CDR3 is TGTGCCAGCAGTTTATCCCGGACAGGGCCCGGGGCCAACGTCCTGACTTTC.